The TCR beta chain described here comes from a study of OX40 agonist ivuxolimab in advanced cancers. Study overall: Patients with hepatocellular carcinoma, melanoma, renal cell or head and neck cancer made up the dose-escalation patients. Findings of the study overall: Mean expanded clone counts were higher in CD8+ than CD4+ T cells.

Trimming removed 0 bases at V and 1 base at J, with 21 bases between. The CDR3 has 18 amino acids. In germline, CDR1 is GTSNPN, CDR2 SVGIG (reference sequence). The repertoire was sequenced with immunoSEQ multiplex PCR; TCRdb's copy has only in-frame clones and lacks some. The data hold about 61,000 clones, with less than 85% observed a single time. Notes on this clone: Its antigen is not known.

The clonotype originates from an adult with an advanced solid tumor such as melanoma, head and neck, liver or kidney cancer. The material sequenced was CD4+ or CD8+ T cells sorted from blood, taken in a trial of the OX40 agonist ivuxolimab. The gene calls are TRBV30 and TRBJ1-1, with a weak D call TRBD1 (5 bases). As DNA, the CDR3 is TGTGCCTGGAGTGTCGTATCTGGGTGGGACGGCGGGAACACTGAAGCTTTCTTT. As protein: CAWSVVSGWDGGNTEAFF.